The 19 T cell receptor beta chains listed next were all sequenced from one sample in a study of shared clonotypes between healthy human individuals. The method was immunoSEQ multiplex PCR; TCRdb's version includes in-frame clones alone and lacks a portion of them. The data contain some 2 million clones, 90% to 95% of them singletons. Sequencing was carried out using naive CD4+ T cells sorted from blood. Indicated subset: CD45RA+ positively selected. All receptors derive from a young man in good health.

V gene TRBV11-2 combines with J gene TRBJ2-5; D perhaps matches TRBD1 (7 bases). The CDR3 length is 15 residues. V lost 1 base and J lost 5, with 14 bases in between. The germline gives CDR1 SGHAT, CDR2 FQNNGV. This chain's CDR3 is CASSLGATGRETQYF. The CDR3 DNA reads as TGTGCCAGCAGCTTAGGGGCGACAGGGAGGGAGACCCAGTACTTC.

This chain uses TRBV9 with TRBJ2-3, with 8 bases matching TRBD2. With V trimmed by 3 bases and J by 3 bases, 9 bases remained unmatched. This CDR3 contains 16 residues. From germline, CDR1 is SGDLS and CDR2 YYNGEE. In nucleotides, the CDR3 is TGTGCCAGCAGCGAGTGGGCTAGCGGGTTAACAGATACGCAGTATTTT. It is translated as CASSEWASGLTDTQYF.

Note on this clone: Germline and junction disagree at one end, which may indicate a read error. The gene calls are TRBV10-3 and TRBJ1-2; no firm D call. The length of the CDR3 is 13 residues. Germline V gene lookup returns CDR1 ENHRY and CDR2 SYGVKD. CDR3 sequence: CAVSDGVRDGYTF. The CDR3 DNA is TGTGCCGTCAGTGACGGGGTTCGCGATGGCTACACCTTC.

The rearrangement links TRBV20-1 to TRBJ2-5; D is possibly TRBD2 (5 bases). CDR3 length: 11 residues. Germline lookup yields CDR1 DFQATT and CDR2 SNEGSKA (reference sequence). Trimming cost V 7 bases and J 3 bases, with 9 bases left between them. The CDR3 reads CSGELEETQYF. The CDR3 DNA sequence: TGCAGTGGGGAGCTTGAAGAGACCCAGTACTTC.

The chain recombines TRBV5-4 with TRBJ1-1, with TRBD1 as a possible D gene (6 bases). Trimming pared 4 bases from V and 1 base from J, leaving 8 bases between. The germline V gene encodes CDR1 SGHNT and CDR2 YYREEE (reference sequence). CDR3 length: 13 residues. The CDR3 nucleotides read TGTGCCAGCAGCATGACAGGGAACACTGAAGCTTTCTTT. It translates to CASSMTGNTEAFF.

This clone appeared many times. The rearrangement links TRBV5-1 to TRBJ1-4; D ambiguous. Germline-derived CDR1 and CDR2 are SGHRS and YFSETQ. With 4 bases removed from V and 8 bases from J, the gap between germline ends came to 15 bases. The CDR3 totals 14 residues. The CDR3 region is CASSDGVTAEKLFF. DNA for the CDR3: TGCGCCAGCAGCGACGGAGTAACAGCCGAAAAACTGTTTTTT.

The chain recombines TRBV18 with TRBJ2-7; D not certain. CDR3 size: 15 residues. With 2 bases removed from V and 3 bases from J, the gap between germline ends came to 14 bases. From germline, CDR1 is KGHSH and CDR2 LQKENI. CDR3 sequence: CASSPNVGTSYEQYF. CDR3 nucleotides: TGTGCCAGCTCACCAAATGTTGGAACAAGCTACGAGCAGTACTTC.

The J gene is TRBJ1-4, the V gene TRBV5-1; the match to TRBD1 covers 10 bases. The germline CDR1 and CDR2 sequences are SGHRS and YFSETQ. Trimming at V came to 3 bases and at J to 7 bases, leaving 9 bases not matched to a gene. This CDR3 is built from 16 residues. CDR3 sequence: CASSSGTGDRGEKLFF. The CDR3 nucleotides read TGCGCCAGCAGCTCCGGGACAGGGGATCGCGGTGAAAAACTGTTTTTT.

The chain has TRBV19 and TRBJ1-3, with D unresolved. Germline V lookup: CDR1 LNHDA, CDR2 SQIVND (reference sequence). The CDR3 consists of 13 residues. V shed 6 bases and J shed 3 bases, with 9 bases lying between them. Written as DNA, the CDR3 is TGTGCCAGTAGCCGTATTATTGGAAACACCATATATTTT. Protein: CASSRIIGNTIYF.

This rearrangement joins TRBV6-1 to TRBJ2-5; a possible D gene is TRBD1 (5 bases). The CDR3 contains 14 residues. Germline V gives CDR1 MNHNS, CDR2 SASEGT. The V end was cut by 9 bases, the J end by 7 bases, with 21 bases between. CDR3 residues: CASQPQGSSGTQYF. The CDR3 bases are TGTGCCAGTCAACCCCAGGGCTCATCGGGGACCCAGTACTTC.

The chain is built from TRBV9 and TRBJ2-7; possible D gene TRBD1, 5 bases. The CDR3 is 12 residues long. The V end lost 3 bases, the J end lost 8 bases, and 12 bases lay between the germline ends. CDR1 SGDLS and CDR2 YYNGEE come from the germline V gene. DNA of the CDR3: TGTGCCAGCAGCGAGACGTCAGGGAAGCAGTACTTC. Translating it yields CASSETSGKQYF. The full variable domain, in which reference TRBV9 and TRBJ2-7 provide the parts outside the CDR3, is DSGVTQTPKHLITATGQRVTLRCSPRSGDLSVYWYQQSLDQGLQFLIQYYNGEERAKGNILERFSAQQFPDLHSELNLSSLELGDSALYFCASSETSGKQYFGPGTRLTVT.

The V gene is TRBV4-3, the J gene TRBJ2-3; weak D call: TRBD1 (5 bases). Germline CDR1 and CDR2: LGHNA and YSLEER. The CDR3 has 15 amino acids. The ends were cut back, 0 bases at V and 1 base at J, with 8 bases in the middle. This CDR3 reads CASSQDTGGTDTQYF. For the CDR3, the DNA is TGCGCCAGCAGCCAAGATACAGGAGGCACAGATACGCAGTATTTT.

Worth noting for this clone: The sample has other DNA sequences that encode this CDR3 too. The rearrangement uses TRBV11-2 and TRBJ2-3, with 10 bases identical to TRBD2. Per germline, CDR1 SGHAT and CDR2 FQNNGV. The CDR3 totals 16 residues. V dropped 1 base and J dropped 2; count of bases not matched to a gene: 3. CDR3 residues: CASSLGAGGLTDTQYF. The CDR3 region has the DNA TGTGCCAGCAGCTTAGGAGCGGGAGGGCTCACAGATACGCAGTATTTT.

This chain uses TRBV4-1 with TRBJ2-5; 10 nucleotides agree with TRBD2. The length of the CDR3 is 16 residues. Per the germline V gene, CDR1 is MGHRA and CDR2 is YSYEKL. V trimming: 2 bases; J trimming: 5 bases; junction bases outside the gene matches: 8. The CDR3 DNA is TGCGCCAGCAGCCAAACAAGCGGGGGGGCCCGGGAGACCCAGTACTTC. It is translated as CASSQTSGGARETQYF.

The chain combines TRBV11-2 with TRBJ2-7; possibly TRBD1 for D (5 bases). V shed 5 bases and J shed 3 bases, with 8 bases lying between them. This CDR3 has 12 amino acids. Germline V gene sequence: CDR1 SGHAT, CDR2 FQNNGV. CDR3: CASSVQVYEQYF. The CDR3 region has the DNA TGTGCCAGCAGCGTACAGGTCTACGAGCAGTACTTC.

CDR3 in DNA: TGTGCCAGCAGCGCAAGCGGAAGCTCCTACAATGAGCAGTTCTTC. Translated: CASSASGSSYNEQFF. This rearrangement joins TRBV7-9 to TRBJ2-1, with D perhaps matching TRBD2 (5 bases). This CDR3 has 15 residues. Deletions cut 5 bases from V and 0 bases from J, with 11 bases between. CDR1 is SEHNR, CDR2 FQNEAQ, per germline (reference sequence).

CDR3 amino acids: CASSSGTSNTNEQFF. In nucleotides, the CDR3 is TGCGCCAGCAGCTCCGGGACTAGTAATACCAATGAGCAGTTCTTC. This chain connects TRBV5-1 to TRBJ2-1; 8 bases agree with TRBD2. Germline trimming cut 3 bases from V and 6 bases from J; bases unmatched to any gene: 8. This CDR3 is built from 15 residues. The germline V gene has CDR1 SGHRS and CDR2 YFSETQ.

The chain has TRBV5-1 and TRBJ1-1, with 8 positions matching TRBD1. Germline CDR1 and CDR2: SGHRS and YFSETQ. This CDR3 is built from 13 residues. The ends lost 2 bases at V and 13 bases at J; junction bases unmatched: 10. CDR3 sequence: CASSLREQGVDFF. DNA of the CDR3: TGCGCCAGCAGCTTACGAGAACAGGGGGTGGATTTCTTT. Full variable domain (rest looked up from reference TRBV5-1 and TRBJ1-1): KAGVTQTPRYLIKTRGQQVTLSCSPISGHRSVSWYQQTPGQGLQFLFEYFSETQRNKGNFPGRFSGRQFSNSRSEMNVSTLELGDSALYLCASSLREQGVDFFGQGTRLTVV.

The chain couples TRBV5-1 to TRBJ2-5, with D unclear. The CDR3 totals 17 residues. The germline CDR1 and CDR2 sequences are SGHRS and YFSETQ. Trimming left V 3 bases short and J 3 bases short, with 21 bases between. CDR3 in DNA: TGCGCCAGCAGCTGGGGAAGCCGGACGGTCCCCAAAGAGACCCAGTACTTC. This encodes CASSWGSRTVPKETQYF. Variable domain in full (rest from reference TRBV5-1 and TRBJ2-5): KAGVTQTPRYLIKTRGQQVTLSCSPISGHRSVSWYQQTPGQGLQFLFEYFSETQRNKGNFPGRFSGRQFSNSRSEMNVSTLELGDSALYLCASSWGSRTVPKETQYFGPGTRLLVL.